This entry concerns a single TCR beta chain. Its antigen is unknown. The data are from a study of monozygotic twins with cystic fibrosis. CDR3 length equals 15 residues. V lost 10 bases and J lost 4, with 19 bases in between. Looked up from germline, CDR1 is MNHNY and CDR2 is SVGAGI (reference sequence). Study-level points and caveats: Unrelated CF individuals shared fewer identical clonotypes than monozygotic CF twins.

Clones were sequenced by immunoSEQ multiplex PCR, and TCRdb holds only the in-frame ones, with some missing. The sample shows tens of thousands of clones, less than 95% of them seen only once. The origin of this receptor is a girl aged 2-9 years with cystic fibrosis. The chain carries TRBV6-6 and TRBJ2-2; D tentatively reads TRBD1 or TRBD2 (5 bases each). The specimen was blood. In DNA form, the CDR3 reads TGTGCCACCGTGACTCTGGGGGACCCCACCGGGGAGCTGTTTTTT. Its translation is CATVTLGDPTGELFF.